A single sample gave rise to the 21 T cell receptor beta chains below, sequenced in a study of blood T cell repertoires in COVID-19. Using immunoSEQ multiplex PCR, the repertoire was profiled, and TCRdb retains in-frame clones only, with some absent. The profile shows tens of thousands of clones, approximately 90% of them singletons. Material: peripheral blood. Source of these receptors: a human donor with active COVID-19. The donor label of this sample is uncertain.

The chain couples TRBV5-8 to TRBJ2-3, with 12 positions matching TRBD1. The V segment lost 6 bases and the J segment 4 bases; nucleotides outside the gene matches: 6. This CDR3 is built from 15 residues. CDR1 and CDR2 from the germline V gene are SGHTS and YDEGEE. This CDR3 is CASNVGTGGADTQYF. CDR3 DNA sequence: TGTGCCAGCAACGTAGGGACAGGGGGCGCAGATACGCAGTATTTT. Full variable domain (missing parts from reference TRBV5-8 and TRBJ2-3): EAGVTQSPTHLIKTRGQQATLRCSPISGHTSVYWYQQALGLGLQFLLWYDEGEERNRGNFPPRFSGRQFPNYSSELNVNALELEDSALYLCASNVGTGGADTQYFGPGTRLTVL.

The genes are TRBV19 and TRBJ1-2, with D possibly TRBD1 on 6 matching bases. The CDR3 extends over 15 amino acids. V dropped 9 bases and J dropped 3 bases, with 20 bases sitting between them. CDR1 is LNHDA, CDR2 SQIVND, per germline (reference sequence). The CDR3 is CASCTIGGGDYGYTF. DNA of the CDR3: TGTGCCAGCTGTACCATCGGGGGGGGCGACTATGGCTACACCTTC.

The chain carries TRBV28 and TRBJ1-5, with D possibly TRBD1 on 6 matching bases. Trimming stripped 2 bases from V and 6 bases from J, with 17 bases between. Germline V CDR1 and CDR2: MDHEN, SYDVKM. The CDR3 spans 16 residues. This CDR3 reads CASSLPGRGNVQPQHF. Here the CDR3 DNA reads TGTGCCAGCAGTTTACCCGGCAGGGGAAATGTTCAGCCCCAGCATTTT.

The chain has TRBV5-6 and TRBJ1-1, with D possibly matching TRBD1 (5 bases). Trimming removed 4 bases at V and 6 bases at J, with 16 bases between. This CDR3 region has 14 residues. Germline CDR1 SGHDT, CDR2 YYEEEE. This CDR3 is CASSLLGGAAEAFF. The CDR3 nucleotides are TGTGCCAGCAGCCTTCTGGGAGGGGCTGCTGAAGCTTTCTTT.

J is TRBJ2-7 and V is TRBV5-6; unclear D gene. The CDR3 totals 13 residues. V dropped 6 bases and J dropped 2 bases, with 12 bases sitting between them. CDR1 is SGHDT and CDR2 is YYEEEE in the germline V gene. The CDR3 sequence is CASNPGTTYEQYF. CDR3 DNA sequence: TGTGCCAGCAACCCAGGAACGACCTACGAGCAGTACTTC.

The chain employs TRBV5-6 and TRBJ2-7; D is possibly TRBD2 (6 bases). This CDR3 is built from 14 residues. V was clipped by 0 bases and J by 3 bases, with 10 bases between them. Germline-derived CDR1 and CDR2 are SGHDT and YYEEEE. CDR3 sequence: CASSLGGELYEQYF. The CDR3 nucleotides are TGTGCCAGCAGCTTGGGCGGGGAACTCTACGAGCAGTACTTC.

This clone was observed once. The V gene is TRBV6-2 or TRBV6-3, the J gene TRBJ1-5; possibly TRBD1 for D (6 bases). Trimming cost V 6 bases and J 3 bases, with 15 bases left between them. The CDR3 consists of 15 residues. Germline V gene sequence: CDR1 MNHEY, CDR2 SVGEGT. The CDR3 spells CASSLTGIYNQPQHF. CDR3 nucleotide sequence: TGTGCCAGCAGCCTAACAGGGATTTACAATCAGCCCCAGCATTTT.

The rearrangement joins TRBV28 to TRBJ1-5; tentative D call: TRBD1 (6 bases). The germline gives CDR1 MDHEN, CDR2 SYDVKM. The CDR3 is 14 residues long. V shed 3 bases and J shed 6 bases, with 12 bases lying between them. The CDR3 sequence is CASSFLQGPQPQHF. Here the CDR3 DNA reads TGTGCCAGCAGTTTCTTACAGGGCCCTCAGCCCCAGCATTTT.

The genes are TRBV5-1 and TRBJ2-1; 9 bases align to TRBD1. The junction had 16 bases not matched to a gene; V was cut back by 4 bases and J by 8 bases. Germline assignment: CDR1 SGHRS and CDR2 YFSETQ. The CDR3 is 17 amino acids. CDR3 DNA sequence: TGCGCCAGCAGCCTTGGGGGCGGGACAGGGAATAGCGATGAGCAGTTCTTC. This gives the protein CASSLGGGTGNSDEQFF.

The J gene is TRBJ1-2, the V gene TRBV6-1, with D possibly being TRBD1 (5 bases). This CDR3 spans 14 amino acids. Trimming pared 1 base from V and 6 bases from J, leaving 12 bases between. Germline CDR1 is MNHNS and CDR2 is SASEGT. The CDR3 is CASSEVGHANGYTF. The CDR3 DNA reads TGTGCCAGCAGTGAAGTAGGACATGCTAATGGCTACACCTTC.

V gene TRBV13 combines with J gene TRBJ2-7; TRBD2 matches at 7 bases. V lost 5 bases and J lost 0; bases outside the gene matches: 7. The germline gives CDR1 PRHDT, CDR2 FYEKMQ (reference sequence). The CDR3 loop spans 15 amino acids. The CDR3 reads CASSRRGGVSYEQYF. In DNA, the CDR3 is TGTGCCAGCAGCCGACGGGGAGGGGTCTCCTACGAGCAGTACTTC.

The J gene is TRBJ1-4, the V gene TRBV5-1, with D perhaps TRBD1 (6 bases). Looked up from germline, CDR1 is SGHRS and CDR2 is YFSETQ. The V gene lost 4 bases and the J gene lost 2 bases, with 24 bases spanning the gap. The CDR3 consists of 19 residues. CDR3 protein: CASSPPRSRSGDTNEKLFF. The CDR3 DNA reads as TGCGCCAGCAGCCCTCCGCGATCTCGATCAGGGGACACTAATGAAAAACTGTTTTTT.

The DNA for the CDR3 is TGTGCCAGCAGCTACCGGGAGCCTACCTTTGAAAAACTGTTTTTT. This sequence encodes CASSYREPTFEKLFF. The V gene is TRBV2, the J gene TRBJ1-4; D is unclear. This CDR3 comprises 15 residues. V was clipped by 6 bases and J by 7 bases, with 18 bases between them. Germline V gene sequence: CDR1 SNHLY, CDR2 FYNNEI.

This clone has only one observation. This chain joins TRBV13 and TRBJ2-1, with 9 nucleotides matching TRBD1. The germline V gene encodes CDR1 PRHDT and CDR2 FYEKMQ (reference sequence). The CDR3 is 16 residues long. V was clipped by 2 bases and J by 6 bases; unmatched bases: 8. The CDR3 DNA reads TGTGCCAGCAGCTTATTAGGCAACAGGGGGCGCAATGAGCAGTTCTTC. As protein: CASSLLGNRGRNEQFF. The full variable domain, with the rest looked up from reference TRBV13 and TRBJ2-1, is AAGVIQSPRHLIKEKRETATLKCYPIPRHDTVYWYQQGPGQDPQFLISFYEKMQSDKGSIPDRFSAQQFSDYHSELNMSSLELGDSALYFCASSLLGNRGRNEQFFGPGTRLTVL.

The V call is TRBV6-5, the J call TRBJ1-3, with a possible D match to TRBD1 (6 bases). Germline V gene sequence: CDR1 MNHEY, CDR2 SVGAGI. This CDR3 comprises 13 residues. Trimming stripped 6 bases from V and 2 bases from J, with 8 bases between. CDR3 loop: CASRPGAGNTIYF. CDR3 in DNA: TGTGCCAGCAGACCAGGGGCTGGAAACACCATATATTTT.

The J gene is TRBJ1-4, the V gene TRBV28, with TRBD1 matching 7 bases. The CDR3 loop spans 14 amino acids. Per germline, CDR1 MDHEN and CDR2 SYDVKM. J gave up 7 bases and V 3 bases, and 5 bases lay outside the gene matches. This CDR3 reads CASSFETGSEKLFF. The CDR3 coding sequence is TGTGCCAGCAGTTTTGAGACAGGGTCTGAAAAACTGTTTTTT.

In DNA, the CDR3 is TGTGCCATCAGTGGGTCCGGTGGGGTTGTCGGGGGGGCCACCTACGAGCAGTACTTC. This encodes CAISGSGGVVGGATYEQYF. The chain couples TRBV10-3 to TRBJ2-7; 8 nucleotides match TRBD2. Trimming removed 4 bases from V and 2 bases from J; junction bases left unmatched: 19. The CDR3 covers 19 residues. Germline values: CDR1 ENHRY, CDR2 SYGVKD.

This chain joins TRBV11-1 and TRBJ2-3, with TRBD1 matching over 10 bases. CDR1 and CDR2 (germline): SGHAT, FQDESV (reference sequence). V dropped 5 bases and J dropped 4; count of bases not matched to a gene: 6. The CDR3 has 15 residues. The DNA of the CDR3 is TGTGCCAGCAGCCAGGGACAGGGGTTTGCAGATACGCAGTATTTT. Translation gives CASSQGQGFADTQYF. The whole variable domain, remainder taken from reference TRBV11-1 and TRBJ2-3, is EAEVAQSPRYKITEKSQAVAFWCDPISGHATLYWYRQILGQGPELLVQFQDESVVDDSQLPKDRFSAERLKGVDSTLKIQPAELGDSAMYLCASSQGQGFADTQYFGPGTRLTVL.

CDR3 in amino acids: CATSAAGQATTGELFF. CDR3 nucleotides: TGTGCCACCAGTGCCGCGGGACAGGCCACAACCGGGGAGCTGTTTTTT. The V gene is TRBV24-1, the J gene TRBJ2-2; 8 positions match TRBD1. The CDR3 length is 16 residues. The germline V gene encodes CDR1 KGHDR and CDR2 SFDVKD. With 5 bases clipped from V and 5 bases from J, the junction kept 9 bases outside the gene matches.

This clone was recorded once. This chain connects TRBV28 to TRBJ2-7; TRBD1 aligns across 11 bases. Germline CDR1 reads MDHEN; CDR2 reads SYDVKM. V gave up 3 bases and J gave up 4 bases; unmatched junction bases: 5. This CDR3 is built from 15 residues. The CDR3 here is CASSLGTGGSYEQYF. DNA for the CDR3: TGTGCCAGCAGTTTGGGGACAGGGGGGTCATACGAGCAGTACTTC.

The chain recombines TRBV5-6 with TRBJ2-3; 9 bases agree with TRBD2. The CDR3 loop spans 16 amino acids. V gave up 2 bases and J gave up 2 bases; unmatched junction bases: 6. CDR1 and CDR2 from the germline V gene are SGHDT and YYEEEE. CDR3 sequence reads: CASSFLAGDLTDTQYF. The CDR3 coding sequence is TGTGCCAGCAGCTTTTTAGCGGGGGACCTCACAGATACGCAGTATTTT.